This T cell receptor beta chain was obtained from a study of T cell repertoires in cytomegalovirus infection. Study information: CMV infection together with matching HLA type was indicated by public TCR beta signatures.

The CDR3 has 17 residues. Between the trimmed V and J ends, which lost 9 bases and 3 bases, there was a span of 25 bases. The germline CDR1 and CDR2 sequences are SEHNR and FQNEAQ (reference sequence). Study-wide results and limits: HLA-C-restricted TCR beta clonotypes specific for CMV led the ex vivo response. Adding up the frequency of public TCR beta families identified people who carried CMV plus the relevant HLA.

Concerning this clonotype itself: Its cognate antigen is unknown.

TCRdb independently ran MiXCR on the reads; one entry per CDR3 protein. The repertoire holds about 190,000 distinct CDR3 sequences, with roughly 27% as singletons. This receptor was obtained from a human donor in good health (CMV status not recorded). Some clones in this sample may be carry-over from other donors' samples. The sequenced sample was PBMCs. The rearrangement joins TRBV7-9 to TRBJ2-3, with TRBD1 as a possible D gene (7 bases). CDR3 loop: CASGLGSTGRETDTQYF. The CDR3 DNA reads TGTGCCAGTGGCCTAGGATCGACAGGGCGGGAAACAGATACGCAGTATTTT.